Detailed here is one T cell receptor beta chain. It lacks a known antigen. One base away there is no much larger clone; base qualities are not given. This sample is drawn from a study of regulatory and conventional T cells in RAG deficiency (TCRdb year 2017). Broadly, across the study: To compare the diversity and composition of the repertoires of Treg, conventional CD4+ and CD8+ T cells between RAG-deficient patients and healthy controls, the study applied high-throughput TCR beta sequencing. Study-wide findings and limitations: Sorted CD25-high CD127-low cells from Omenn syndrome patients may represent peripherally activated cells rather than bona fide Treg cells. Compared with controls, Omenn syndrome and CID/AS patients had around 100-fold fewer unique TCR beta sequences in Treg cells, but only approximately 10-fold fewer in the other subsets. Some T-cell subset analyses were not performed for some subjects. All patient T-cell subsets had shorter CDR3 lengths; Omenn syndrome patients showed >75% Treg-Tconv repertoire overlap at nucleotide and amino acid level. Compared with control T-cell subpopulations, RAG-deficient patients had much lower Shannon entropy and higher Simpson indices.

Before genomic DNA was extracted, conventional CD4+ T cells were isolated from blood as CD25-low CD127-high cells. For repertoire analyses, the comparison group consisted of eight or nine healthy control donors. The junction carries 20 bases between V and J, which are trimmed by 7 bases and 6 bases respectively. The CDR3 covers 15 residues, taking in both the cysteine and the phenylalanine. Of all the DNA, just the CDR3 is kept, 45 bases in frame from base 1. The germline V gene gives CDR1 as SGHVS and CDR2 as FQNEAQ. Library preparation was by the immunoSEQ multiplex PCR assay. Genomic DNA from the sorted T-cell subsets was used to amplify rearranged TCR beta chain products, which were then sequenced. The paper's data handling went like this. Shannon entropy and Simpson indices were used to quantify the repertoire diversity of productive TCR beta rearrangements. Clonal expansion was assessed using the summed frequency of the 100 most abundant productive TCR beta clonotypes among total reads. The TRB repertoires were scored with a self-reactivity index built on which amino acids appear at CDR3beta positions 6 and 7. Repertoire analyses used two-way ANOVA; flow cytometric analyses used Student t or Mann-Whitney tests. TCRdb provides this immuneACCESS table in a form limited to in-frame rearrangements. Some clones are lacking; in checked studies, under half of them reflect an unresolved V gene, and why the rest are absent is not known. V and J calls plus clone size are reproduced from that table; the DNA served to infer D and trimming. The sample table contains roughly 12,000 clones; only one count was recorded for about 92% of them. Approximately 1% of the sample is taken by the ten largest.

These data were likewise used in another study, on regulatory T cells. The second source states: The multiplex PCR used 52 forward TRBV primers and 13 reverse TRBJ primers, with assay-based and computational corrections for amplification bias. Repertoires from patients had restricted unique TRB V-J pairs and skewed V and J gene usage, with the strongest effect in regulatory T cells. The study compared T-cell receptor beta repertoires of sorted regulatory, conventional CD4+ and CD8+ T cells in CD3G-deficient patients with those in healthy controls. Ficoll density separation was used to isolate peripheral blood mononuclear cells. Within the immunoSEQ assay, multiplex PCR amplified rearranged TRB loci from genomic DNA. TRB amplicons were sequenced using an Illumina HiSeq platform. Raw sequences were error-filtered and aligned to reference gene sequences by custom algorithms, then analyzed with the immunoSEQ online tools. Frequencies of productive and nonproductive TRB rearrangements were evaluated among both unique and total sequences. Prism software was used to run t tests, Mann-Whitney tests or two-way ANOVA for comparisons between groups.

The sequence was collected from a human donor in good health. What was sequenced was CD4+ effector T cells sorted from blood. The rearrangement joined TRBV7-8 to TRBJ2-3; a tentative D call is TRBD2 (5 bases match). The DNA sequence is TGTGCCAGCACTCTAGGGAGCTTTAGCGCGGATACGCAGTATTTT. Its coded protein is CASTLGSFSADTQYF.